Listed below are T cell receptor beta chains from one sample, sequenced in a study of control samples from healthy donors and cancer patients. The assay was immunoSEQ multiplex PCR, and TCRdb's table has in-frame clones only and misses some. The repertoire holds 95,000 to 150,000 clones, with around 90% as singletons. Source material: blood. The receptors come from a middle-aged man in good health. Both conserved end residues are part of each CDR3. Each record gives: V gene, clone size, J gene, CDR3 protein. The size entry is marked missing in some rows and otherwise reads once, few, many or a size class.

TRBV11-3	-	TRBJ2-7	CASSRRTGGYEQYF
TRBV18	-	TRBJ2-4	CASSPPLAGGSKNIQYF
TRBV7-9	-	TRBJ2-5	CASSILADRPAQYF
TRBV9	-	TRBJ1-4	CASSTLDSPDEKLFF
TRBV10-2	-	TRBJ2-7	CASRGDRGKSYEQYF
TRBV7-2	-	TRBJ2-7	CASSSPQGDSYEQYF
TRBV5-1	-	TRBJ2-2	CASSLFPGEAGELFF
TRBV16	-	TRBJ2-1	CASSPGGYGNEQFF
TRBV7-9	once	TRBJ2-3	CASSLQGADTQYF
TRBV18	-	TRBJ2-7	CASSPRDRLTYEQYF
TRBV9	-	TRBJ1-2	CASSATPRGWGYGYTF
TRBV7-9	-	TRBJ2-1	CASSLGRINEQFF
TRBV10-1	-	TRBJ2-1	CASSEQIAREQFF
TRBV7-2	-	TRBJ2-7	CASSLGGQQFYEQYF
TRBV25-1	-	TRBJ1-1	CASSEFGQGGAEAFF
TRBV9	-	TRBJ1-2	CASSVGGDYGYTF
TRBV27	once	TRBJ1-1	CASTSGGTSTEAFF
TRBV24-1	-	TRBJ2-3	CATSDLVTHTQYF
TRBV7-9	-	TRBJ2-7	CASSPGTGPYEQYF
TRBV15	-	TRBJ2-1	CATKASGGTAYNEQFF
TRBV9	-	TRBJ1-1	CASSVGNRNTEAFF
TRBV5-1	-	TRBJ1-2	CASSLDKSYGYTF
TRBV18	once	TRBJ1-1	CASSPDYGVEEAFF
TRBV5-1	-	TRBJ1-5	CASRPTGGNQPQHF
TRBV5-1	-	TRBJ1-6	CASGTGTGHSPLHF
TRBV7-2	-	TRBJ1-5	CASSLGFGGRVHQPQHF
TRBV18	-	TRBJ1-1	CASSQRRLSGGTEAFF
TRBV7-9	once	TRBJ1-1	CASSYSGVAEAFF
TRBV10-2	-	TRBJ1-4	CASKDRGNEKLFF
TRBV6-5	once	TRBJ2-7	CASTGTAPWDEQYF
TRBV30	-	TRBJ1-3	CAWSFGLSGNTIYF
TRBV24-1	-	TRBJ2-3	CATSDYGGPTDTQYF
TRBV10-2	few	TRBJ2-1	CASSYGQLSSYNEQFF
TRBV24-1	once	TRBJ2-7	CATSEVESSYEQYF
TRBV30	once	TRBJ2-1	CAWKTSGISIYNEQFF
TRBV2	-	TRBJ1-2	CASSEEVRDNYGYTF
TRBV15	-	TRBJ2-5	CATSRDQVAGETQYF
TRBV25-1	-	TRBJ1-1	CASSVGQNTEAFF
TRBV12-3/TRBV12-4	-	TRBJ1-1	CASSLTEIEAFF
TRBV10-3	-	TRBJ1-6	CAISPGHNSPLHF
TRBV4-3	-	TRBJ1-4	CASSPRLRDGGEKLFF
TRBV4-3	once	TRBJ1-4	CASSQGKGGGNEKLFF
TRBV5-8	few	TRBJ2-7	CASSLRPWNEQYF
TRBV6-2/TRBV6-3	-	TRBJ1-2	CASSGQGYGYTF
TRBV7-9	-	TRBJ1-1	CASSLTGQNTEAFF
TRBV27	-	TRBJ2-7	CASSRGTEQYF
TRBV18	-	TRBJ1-3	CASSPQENTIYF
TRBV11-2	-	TRBJ2-7	CASSERGQGANEQYF
TRBV4-1	-	TRBJ2-5	CASSLGGSLYQETQYF
TRBV11-1	once	TRBJ1-4	CASSPSGTGEKLFF
TRBV12-3/TRBV12-4	-	TRBJ1-1	CASSLTRGGKAFF
TRBV9	-	TRBJ2-3	CASSPRTGGQTDTQYF
TRBV5-4	-	TRBJ2-3	CASSSTGMSTDTQYF
TRBV11-2	-	TRBJ2-7	CASSLAVGGAHEQYF
TRBV11-2	-	TRBJ2-3	CASSSSSGGGADTQYF
TRBV20-1	few	TRBJ1-1	CARQRNTEAFF
TRBV6-5	-	TRBJ1-2	CASSYSKGNYGYTF
TRBV20-1	-	TRBJ1-1	CSAAGSKAFF
TRBV6-5	-	TRBJ1-6	CASSYRSYNSPLHF
TRBV5-4	-	TRBJ2-2	CASSGSGTSVTGELFF